This entry lists 25 T cell receptor beta chains sequenced from one sample in a study of shared clonotypes between healthy human individuals. Cells designated naive CD8 were CD45RO-negative and were positively selected for CCR7, with terminally differentiated effector memory CD45RA+ cells excluded. Repertoires were generated with immunoSEQ multiplex PCR, while TCRdb's copy carries only in-frame clones and drops some. The table lists roughly 2.1 million clones, approximately 94% of them singletons, with roughly 1.7% in the top ten. The sequencing sample was made of naive CD8+ T cells from PBMCs. These receptors all come from a young man in good health. Some clones in this sample may be carry-over from other donors' samples.

The V gene is TRBV19, the J gene TRBJ2-7, with a weak D call TRBD1 (6 bases). V lost 3 bases and J 5 bases, leaving 11 bases between the germline ends. The CDR3 is made up of 13 amino acids. Germline-derived CDR1 and CDR2 are LNHDA and SQIVND (reference sequence). CDR3 coding DNA: TGTGCCAGTAGTATGGCCAGGGGCAACGAGCAGTACTTC. It translates to CASSMARGNEQYF.

The J gene is TRBJ1-1, the V gene TRBV7-9; 8 nucleotides match TRBD1. CDR3 length: 16 residues. In germline, CDR1 is SEHNR, CDR2 FQNEAQ (reference sequence). Germline trimming cut 5 bases from V and 4 bases from J; bases unmatched to any gene: 12. CDR3 in DNA: TGTGCCAGCAGCGGCCGACCGACAGGGGTGATCACTGAAGCTTTCTTT. Translating it yields CASSGRPTGVITEAFF.

The sample holds one count of this clone. V and J are TRBV27 and TRBJ1-2; tentative D call: TRBD1 (6 bases). Trimming removed 8 bases from V and 4 bases from J, with 20 bases in between. The CDR3 loop spans 15 amino acids. From germline, CDR1 is MNHEY and CDR2 SMNVEV (reference sequence). CDR3 nucleotide sequence: TGTGCCAGCTCGGGTGGGGGCGGACCTTTCTATGGCTACACCTTC. Translation: CASSGGGGPFYGYTF.

The chain employs TRBV11-2 and TRBJ2-1; a weak D match, TRBD1 (7 bases). CDR3 length: 15 amino acids. CDR1 and CDR2 (germline): SGHAT, FQNNGV. V shed 4 bases and J shed 5 bases, with 15 bases lying between them. This chain's CDR3 is CASSSRRDSNNEQFF. In DNA, the CDR3 is TGTGCCAGCAGCTCACGGAGGGACAGTAACAATGAGCAGTTCTTC.

CDR3 in amino acids: CASSLYRVYVEQYF. Written as DNA, the CDR3 is TGTGCCAGCAGTTTATACAGGGTGTATGTCGAGCAGTACTTC. The gene calls are TRBV28 and TRBJ2-7, with a possible D match to TRBD1 (6 bases). The V gene's germline CDR1 is MDHEN and CDR2 SYDVKM. The CDR3 loop spans 14 amino acids. V was pared by 1 base and J by 6 bases, with 13 bases between.

J is TRBJ1-5 and V is TRBV27; D may be TRBD1 (6 bases). V was cut by 5 bases and J by 1 base, with 24 bases left in between. CDR1 and CDR2 (germline): MNHEY, SMNVEV (reference sequence). This CDR3 is 19 amino acids long. The CDR3 here is CASSPYLPSGAASNQPQHF. CDR3 nucleotides: TGTGCCAGCAGTCCATATCTGCCCTCAGGGGCGGCGAGCAATCAGCCCCAGCATTTT.

This sequence joins TRBV9 and TRBJ2-4; possible D gene TRBD2, 6 bases. Trimming pared 0 bases from V and 3 bases from J, leaving 13 bases between. Germline V gives CDR1 SGDLS, CDR2 YYNGEE. CDR3 length: 16 residues. CDR3 sequence reads: CASSVGTGEGKNIQYF. The DNA of the CDR3 is TGTGCCAGCAGCGTAGGGACGGGAGAAGGCAAAAACATTCAGTACTTC.

The chain has TRBV19 and TRBJ2-1; D tentatively reads TRBD1 or TRBD2 (5 bases each). V was cut by 4 bases and J by 4 bases, with 29 bases left in between. There are 20 residues in the CDR3. Germline V gene data show CDR1 as LNHDA and CDR2 as SQIVND (reference sequence). CDR3 loop: CASSSPFRRGRQRIYNEQFF. CDR3 nucleotide sequence: TGTGCCAGTAGTAGTCCATTTCGTCGGGGCCGCCAACGGATTTACAATGAGCAGTTCTTC.

The rearrangement joins TRBV7-9 to TRBJ2-2; tentatively, D is TRBD2 (6 bases). The CDR3 is made up of 14 amino acids. Germline V gene data show CDR1 as SEHNR and CDR2 as FQNEAQ (reference sequence). Trimming pared 4 bases from V and 4 bases from J, leaving 10 bases between. CDR3 in amino acids: CASSSRGITGELFF. The CDR3 coding sequence is TGTGCCAGCAGCTCTCGGGGGATCACCGGGGAGCTGTTTTTT.

The chain recombines TRBV7-8 with TRBJ2-7, with 10 bases matching TRBD2. V gave up 1 base and J gave up 5 bases; unmatched junction bases: 11. This CDR3 comprises 17 residues. CDR1 SGHVS and CDR2 FQNEAQ come from the germline V gene. The CDR3 protein is CASSLVLAGAEGDEQYF. The CDR3 bases are TGTGCCAGCAGCTTAGTTCTAGCGGGGGCCGAGGGGGACGAGCAGTACTTC.

This clone was picked up a small number of times. The chain links TRBV7-8 to TRBJ2-5; no clear D gene. The CDR3 covers 10 residues. CDR1 is SGHVS, CDR2 FQNEAQ, per germline. V was clipped by 5 bases and J by 2 bases, with 0 bases between them. DNA of the CDR3: TGTGCCAGCAGCCAAGAGACCCAGTACTTC. Residues: CASSQETQYF.

The genes are TRBV7-9 and TRBJ1-4; TRBD1 might be the D (5 bases). The CDR3 is 15 amino acids. Germline V gene sequence: CDR1 SEHNR, CDR2 FQNEAQ (reference sequence). Trimming took off 1 base at V and 6 bases at J, with 12 bases between the two ends. CDR3 residues: CASSLVIGVDEKLFF. CDR3 bases: TGTGCCAGCAGCTTAGTCATAGGGGTGGATGAAAAACTGTTTTTT.

The count of this clone is one. V gene TRBV7-6 combines with J gene TRBJ2-7; 11 positions match TRBD1. The V gene's germline CDR1 is SGHVS and CDR2 FNYEAQ. CDR3 length equals 17 residues. V was clipped by 4 bases and J by 2 bases; unmatched bases: 10. Written as DNA, the CDR3 is TGTGCCAGCAGCTGGGGAGCGGGGACAGGGGGGACCTACGAGCAGTACTTC. Encoded protein: CASSWGAGTGGTYEQYF.

V gene TRBV2 combines with J gene TRBJ1-4; no clear D. Trimming left V 5 bases short and J 4 bases short, with 17 bases between. Germline assignment: CDR1 SNHLY and CDR2 FYNNEI. CDR3 size: 16 residues. As DNA, the CDR3 is TGTGCCAGCAGTTCCCCTGACGTGGCACTTAATGAAAAACTGTTTTTT. Its protein product is CASSSPDVALNEKLFF.

This clone was seen only a few times. At the DNA level, this CDR3 is encoded by other sequences in the same sample as well. This CDR3 is CSVEGNTEAFF. The DNA for the CDR3 is TGCAGCGTTGAGGGGAACACTGAAGCTTTCTTT. V gene TRBV29-1 combines with J gene TRBJ1-1, with D hard to call. CDR3 size: 11 residues. Germline V gives CDR1 SQVTM, CDR2 ANQGSEA. Trimming took off 3 bases at V and 1 base at J, with 3 bases between the two ends. Variable domain in full (rest from reference TRBV29-1 and TRBJ1-1): SAVISQKPSRDICQRGTSLTIQCQVDSQVTMMFWYRQQPGQSLTLIATANQGSEATYESGFVIDKFPISRPNLTFSTLTVSNMSPEDSSIYLCSVEGNTEAFFGQGTRLTVV.

This clone was seen a few times. V gene TRBV7-9 combines with J gene TRBJ1-5; D gene uncertain. The CDR3 covers 12 residues. V was shortened by 2 bases and J by 7 bases, with 6 bases between the two germline ends. CDR1 SEHNR and CDR2 FQNEAQ come from the germline V gene (reference sequence). DNA for the CDR3: TGTGCCAGCAGCTTAAATCGACAGCCCCAGCATTTT. The encoded protein is CASSLNRQPQHF. The variable domain in full, with the rest retrieved from reference TRBV7-9 and TRBJ1-5, is DTGVSQNPRHKITKRGQNVTFRCDPISEHNRLYWYRQTLGQGPEFLTYFQNEAQLEKSRLLSDRFSAERPKGSFSTLEIQRTEQGDSAMYLCASSLNRQPQHFGDGTRLSIL.

The chain is built from TRBV27 and TRBJ1-2, with TRBD1 identical over 9 bases. This CDR3 spans 15 amino acids. Germline assignment: CDR1 MNHEY and CDR2 SMNVEV (reference sequence). V gave up 5 bases and J gave up 5 bases; unmatched junction bases: 9. In DNA, the CDR3 is TGTGCCAGCAGTCCGAGGACAGGGGTAGGGTATGGCTACACCTTC. It encodes CASSPRTGVGYGYTF.

The chain recombines TRBV9 with TRBJ2-2; TRBD1 is a possible D gene (6 bases). The CDR3 consists of 16 residues. V was clipped by 4 bases and J by 7 bases, with 20 bases between them. Germline CDR1 is SGDLS and CDR2 is YYNGEE. The CDR3, as DNA: TGTGCCAGCAGCCCCGTAAAAACAGGGATGCGCGGGGAGCTGTTTTTT. It translates to CASSPVKTGMRGELFF.

V gene TRBV4-2 combines with J gene TRBJ1-1; the D is unclear. Between the trimmed V and J ends, which lost 5 bases and 1 base, there was a span of 14 bases. The germline gives CDR1 LGHNA, CDR2 YNFKEQ. This CDR3 has 15 residues. This CDR3 reads CASSVPTGANTEAFF. CDR3 DNA sequence: TGTGCCAGCAGCGTGCCCACCGGAGCGAACACTGAAGCTTTCTTT.

This chain joins TRBV4-3 and TRBJ2-7; TRBD2 agrees at 9 bases. The CDR3 runs to 15 residues. V dropped 4 bases and J dropped 1; count of bases not matched to a gene: 5. CDR1 LGHNA and CDR2 YSLEER come from the germline V gene. Written as DNA, the CDR3 is TGCGCCAGCAGCCCTATAGCGGGAGAATCCTACGAGCAGTACTTC. Translated, it gives CASSPIAGESYEQYF.

This clone was observed once. This chain uses TRBV19 with TRBJ1-1, with TRBD1 as a possible D gene (5 bases). The V end lost 4 bases, the J end lost 5 bases, and 17 bases lay between the germline ends. The CDR3 runs 15 residues. CDR1 and CDR2 from the germline V gene are LNHDA and SQIVND (reference sequence). CDR3: CASSKRGPRQTEAFF. In DNA form, the CDR3 reads TGTGCCAGTAGTAAGCGGGGACCCCGGCAAACTGAAGCTTTCTTT. Full variable domain (missing parts from reference TRBV19 and TRBJ1-1): DGGITQSPKYLFRKEGQNVTLSCEQNLNHDAMYWYRQDPGQGLRLIYYSQIVNDFQKGDIAEGYSVSREKKESFPLTVTSAQKNPTAFYLCASSKRGPRQTEAFFGQGTRLTVV.

The chain is built from TRBV28 and TRBJ1-1; D call uncertain. The germline V gene has CDR1 MDHEN and CDR2 SYDVKM. Deletions cut 3 bases from V and 1 base from J, with 12 bases between. CDR3 size: 15 residues. The CDR3: CASSFSYEGNTEAFF. As DNA, the CDR3 is TGTGCCAGCAGTTTTTCCTATGAAGGGAACACTGAAGCTTTCTTT.

V gene TRBV27 combines with J gene TRBJ1-2, with D perhaps matching TRBD1 (6 bases). Germline CDR1 and CDR2: MNHEY and SMNVEV (reference sequence). The CDR3 contains 14 residues. With 4 bases removed from V and 0 bases from J, the gap between germline ends came to 9 bases. CDR3 bases: TGTGCCAGCAGTTCCGGGGGCGCTAACTATGGCTACACCTTC. Translating gives CASSSGGANYGYTF.

This clone was counted once. The chain links TRBV28 to TRBJ2-7; tentative D call: TRBD2 (5 bases). Germline V gene sequence: CDR1 MDHEN, CDR2 SYDVKM. V lost 6 bases and J lost 2, with 17 bases in between. This CDR3 is 15 amino acids long. CDR3 amino acids: CASSSAGGITYEQYF. CDR3 bases: TGTGCCAGCAGCTCCGCGGGCGGAATTACCTACGAGCAGTACTTC.

The chain combines TRBV29-1 with TRBJ2-7, with TRBD2 as a possible D gene (6 bases). In germline, CDR1 is SQVTM, CDR2 ANQGSEA. The CDR3 is 12 amino acids. V shed 3 bases and J shed 6 bases, with 12 bases lying between them. CDR3 in amino acids: CSVEGGIGEQYF. The DNA for the CDR3 is TGCAGCGTTGAGGGCGGGATAGGCGAGCAGTACTTC.